A single T cell receptor beta chain is shown here with its context. These data come from a study of T cell changes during pregnancy in multiple sclerosis. The germline V and J ends were trimmed by 0 bases and 0 bases, with 4 bases remaining between them. From germline, CDR1 is MGHRA and CDR2 YSYEKL. This CDR3 contains 14 residues. Clones were sequenced by immunoSEQ multiplex PCR, and TCRdb holds only the in-frame ones, with some missing. This table has around 96,000 clones, nearly 95% appearing once. This TCR derives from a female donor in good health, enrolled as a control in a pregnancy study. V is TRBV4-1 and J is TRBJ2-3; no clear D. Sequenced here: peripheral blood, sampled after pregnancy. CDR3: CASSQEGSTDTQYF. CDR3 sequence (DNA): TGCGCCAGCAGCCAAGAGGGCAGCACAGATACGCAGTATTTT.